This T cell receptor beta chain comes out of a study of cytomegalovirus exposure and HLA in healthy donors. After removal of 4 bases from V and 5 bases from J, the junction contained 10 bases not matched to a gene. CDR3 length equals 15 residues. The germline CDR1 and CDR2 sequences are MDHEN and SYDVKM. The PCR ran on 60 Vbeta and 13 Jbeta primers. The assay was immunoSEQ multiplex PCR, and TCRdb's table has in-frame clones only and misses some. The sample gives about 260,000 clones, roughly four fifths of which show up once; 1.5% to 2% is in the top ten. Of note for this clone: Antigen unknown.

Study-wide results and caveats: With further analysis later on, most CMV-associated TCR beta chains appeared HLA-restricted. According to an earlier analysis, most TCR beta V segments yielded productive rearrangements about 87% or about 30% of the time. An analysis that was carried out later associated 15,000 to 20,000 TCR beta sequences with HLA alleles at 0.05 false discovery rate.

Source material: PBMCs. This chain uses TRBV28 with TRBJ1-2, with 7 bases matching TRBD1. The receptor was derived from a woman between 35 and 50 years old in good health and CMV-seropositive. The CDR3 here is CASSSPTGSRYGYTF. The CDR3 region has the DNA TGTGCCAGCAGTTCCCCGACAGGGTCCAGGTATGGCTACACCTTC.